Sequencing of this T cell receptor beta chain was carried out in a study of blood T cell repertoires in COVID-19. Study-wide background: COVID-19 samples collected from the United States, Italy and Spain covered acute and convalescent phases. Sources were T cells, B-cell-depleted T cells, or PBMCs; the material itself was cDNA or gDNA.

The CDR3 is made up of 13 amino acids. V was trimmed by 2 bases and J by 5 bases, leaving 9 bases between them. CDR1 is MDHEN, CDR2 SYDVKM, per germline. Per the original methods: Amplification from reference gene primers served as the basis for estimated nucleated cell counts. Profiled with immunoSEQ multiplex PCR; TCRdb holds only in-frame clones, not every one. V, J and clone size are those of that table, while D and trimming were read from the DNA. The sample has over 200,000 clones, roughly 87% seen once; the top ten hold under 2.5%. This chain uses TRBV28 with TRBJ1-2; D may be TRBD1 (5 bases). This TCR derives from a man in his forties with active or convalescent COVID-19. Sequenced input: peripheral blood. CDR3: CASSLTGQYGYTF. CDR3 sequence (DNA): TGTGCCAGCAGTTTAACAGGCCAGTATGGCTACACCTTC.